This TCR beta chain emerged from a study of neoadjuvant anti-PD-1 for oral cavity cancer. Turning to the study itself: Patients without progression got a fourth dose around day 43.

CDR3 length equals 14 residues. From germline, CDR1 is SEHNR and CDR2 FQNEAQ (reference sequence). V lost 0 bases, J lost 6 bases, and 12 bases lay in between. A word on this clone: Its antigen remains unidentified.

Six replicates per PBMC sample, mostly from around 500 ng of genomic DNA. Method: immunoSEQ multiplex PCR; TCRdb's copy keeps in-frame clones and lacks some. The sample has about 81,000 clones, under 85% seen once. Study results and caveats: TCR analyses covered only a few patients per response group.

The origin of this receptor is a person aged 40 to 85 with oral cavity squamous cell carcinoma. The chain has TRBV7-9 and TRBJ2-7, with a possible D match to TRBD2 (6 bases). The material sequenced was PBMCs, taken before nivolumab (anti-PD-1) treatment. In nucleotides, the CDR3 is TGTGCCAGCAGCTTAGCTAGCGGACCGGGCGAGCAGTACTTC. Its translation is CASSLASGPGEQYF.